Listed here is a single TCR beta chain. Antigen unknown. Primers for the PCR totalled 60 Vbeta and 13 Jbeta. The protocol was immunoSEQ multiplex PCR, while the TCRdb copy is restricted to in-frame clones and leaves out a portion. The sample has 190,000 or so clones, around 75% seen once. This sample was taken from a study of cytomegalovirus exposure and HLA in healthy donors. Study outcomes and limitations: Productive status was seen about 90% or about 30% of the time for most TCR beta V segments in an earlier analysis.

The clonotype was recovered from a male donor in good health and CMV-seropositive. The specimen sequenced was PBMCs.

Here the CDR3 reads CASSASGNPLYEQYF. The DNA of the CDR3 is TGTGCCAGCAGTGCCAGCGGGAACCCCCTCTACGAGCAGTACTTC. The chain uses TRBV6-1 and TRBJ2-7, with 7 bases identical to TRBD2. After removal of 4 bases from V and 3 bases from J, the junction contained 9 bases not matched to a gene. There are 15 residues in the CDR3. CDR1 and CDR2 from the germline V gene are MNHNS and SASEGT.